Here is one T cell receptor (beta chain) with its context. This record belongs to a study of CD8+CD57+ T cells in acquired aplastic anemia. Genomic DNA templated the TCR beta VDJ and CDR3 profiling. TCRdb recomputed calls from the reads with MiXCR, one row per CDR3 protein. The repertoire holds 180,000 or so distinct CDR3 sequences, 40% to 55% seen once, with approximately 1% in the top ten. The patients chosen for sequencing had shown expansion of CD8+CD57+ cells (detected by flow cytometry). Trimming stripped 3 bases from V and 5 bases from J, with 11 bases between. CDR3 length: 15 residues. Germline V gene data show CDR1 as SNHLY and CDR2 as FYNNEI.

Sequencing was performed on sorted CD4+, CD8+, or CD8+CD57+ T cells (not recorded which) from PBMCs. This chain connects TRBV2 to TRBJ1-6, with TRBD1 as a possible D gene (5 bases). This receptor was identified in a human donor with aplastic anemia. The CDR3 loop reads CASSDGRVNNSPLHF. In DNA form, the CDR3 reads TGTGCCAGCAGTGATGGCAGGGTGAATAATTCACCCCTCCACTTT.